These 21 T cell receptor beta chains were all obtained from the same sample, sequenced in a study of blood T cell repertoires in COVID-19 (dated by TCRdb to 2020 to 2022). Library construction relied on the immunoSEQ multiplex PCR assay. TCRdb provides this immuneACCESS table in a form limited to in-frame rearrangements. Some clones are lacking; in checked studies, under half of them reflect an unresolved V gene, and why the rest are absent is not known. This sample lists over 200,000 clones; roughly 91% were detected once. The ten most abundant clones make up about 9.3% of the sample. The sample consisted of PBMCs or T cells enriched from blood (not recorded which). All receptors derive from a man aged 40-50 years who had recovered from COVID-19.

V usage is TRBV5-1 and J usage is TRBJ2-6, with 7 bases that match TRBD1. Germline CDR1 SGHRS, CDR2 YFSETQ. V was clipped by 4 bases and J by 0 bases; unmatched bases: 7. This CDR3 has 17 amino acids. The CDR3 sequence: CASSTTGPNSGANVLTF. Here the CDR3 DNA reads TGCGCCAGCAGCACGACAGGGCCCAACTCTGGGGCCAACGTCCTGACTTTC. The full variable domain, with the rest looked up from reference TRBV5-1 and TRBJ2-6, is KAGVTQTPRYLIKTRGQQVTLSCSPISGHRSVSWYQQTPGQGLQFLFEYFSETQRNKGNFPGRFSGRQFSNSRSEMNVSTLELGDSALYLCASSTTGPNSGANVLTFGAGSRLTVL.

This chain connects TRBV7-9 to TRBJ1-2, with 11 bases identical to TRBD1. The CDR3 is made up of 17 amino acids. Germline-derived CDR1 and CDR2 are SEHNR and FQNEAQ (reference sequence). The junction had 9 bases not matched to a gene; V was cut back by 1 base and J by 5 bases. The CDR3 DNA reads TGTGCCAGCAGCTTAGAAGCTTGGACAGGGGGCGCTTATGGCTACACCTTC. Residues: CASSLEAWTGGAYGYTF.

V is TRBV19 and J is TRBJ1-2; D gene ambiguous. CDR3 size: 13 residues. Germline V gene sequence: CDR1 LNHDA, CDR2 SQIVND (reference sequence). The V end was cut by 2 bases, the J end by 7 bases, with 11 bases between. CDR3 protein: CASSILDSRGYTF. CDR3 in DNA: TGTGCCAGTAGTATACTGGACTCCCGTGGCTACACCTTC.

The rearrangement joins TRBV6-2 or TRBV6-3 to TRBJ2-7, with TRBD2 identical over 13 bases. This CDR3 spans 19 amino acids. Looked up from germline, CDR1 is MNHEY and CDR2 is SVGEGT. Unmatched junction bases numbered 15, after V lost 5 bases and J lost 2 bases. The CDR3 loop reads CASSSPRGTGLAGPYEQYF. The DNA for the CDR3 is TGTGCCAGCAGTAGCCCCCGTGGCACGGGACTAGCGGGACCCTACGAGCAGTACTTC.

The V and J genes are TRBV6-6 and TRBJ1-1, with D perhaps matching TRBD1 (5 bases). Germline CDR1 MNHNY, CDR2 SVGAGI (reference sequence). V lost 6 bases and J 1 base, leaving 15 bases between the germline ends. The CDR3 runs to 15 residues. CDR3 residues: CASSQQVLGNTEAFF. The CDR3 DNA reads TGTGCCAGCAGCCAACAGGTCCTAGGGAACACTGAAGCTTTCTTT.

The chain is built from TRBV28 and TRBJ1-5; 8 nucleotides match TRBD1. The CDR3 totals 15 residues. The V segment lost 5 bases and the J segment 6 bases; nucleotides outside the gene matches: 9. Germline V gene sequence: CDR1 MDHEN, CDR2 SYDVKM. In DNA, the CDR3 is TGTGCCAGCAGTCCCTGGCAGGGGGCAGTTCAGCCCCAGCATTTT. It codes for CASSPWQGAVQPQHF.

The CDR3 bases are TGCGCCAGCGGTTCGGCACAGGGCTACGAGCAGTACTTC. It yields the protein CASGSAQGYEQYF. The chain couples TRBV5-1 to TRBJ2-7; a weak D match, TRBD1 (6 bases). Trimming stripped 7 bases from V and 3 bases from J, with 14 bases between. Germline loops: CDR1 SGHRS, CDR2 YFSETQ. This CDR3 is built from 13 residues.

This chain joins TRBV27 and TRBJ1-3, with D uncertain. The germline gives CDR1 MNHEY, CDR2 SMNVEV (reference sequence). V was pared by 2 bases and J by 0 bases, with 5 bases between. The CDR3 spans 14 residues. CDR3 sequence: CASSLQASGNTIYF. The CDR3 DNA sequence: TGTGCCAGCAGTTTACAGGCCTCTGGAAACACCATATATTTT.

This chain joins TRBV7-6 and TRBJ2-2, with 10 nucleotides matching TRBD2. V was clipped by 4 bases and J by 1 base; unmatched bases: 6. The CDR3 length is 17 residues. Germline V gene lookup returns CDR1 SGHVS and CDR2 FNYEAQ. In DNA form, the CDR3 reads TGTGCCAGCAGCTCCAAGAGGACTAGCGGGAACACCGGGGAGCTGTTTTTT. Translation gives CASSSKRTSGNTGELFF.

The gene calls are TRBV19 and TRBJ1-3; unclear D gene. The germline gives CDR1 LNHDA, CDR2 SQIVND (reference sequence). Trimming cost V 4 bases and J 8 bases, with 6 bases left between them. The CDR3 contains 11 residues. The CDR3 nucleotides read TGTGCCAGTAGTAATCTGTACACCATATATTTT. Protein sequence: CASSNLYTIYF.

This clone has just one count. The rearrangement links TRBV15 to TRBJ2-5; tentatively, D is TRBD1 (6 bases). V lost 0 bases, J lost 4 bases, and 9 bases lay in between. Germline loops: CDR1 LNHNV, CDR2 YYDKDF (reference sequence). The CDR3 consists of 14 residues. The CDR3 sequence: CATSRDTGRETQYF. CDR3 coding DNA: TGTGCCACCAGCAGAGACACAGGGCGAGAGACCCAGTACTTC.

The chain employs TRBV18 and TRBJ2-5, with D maybe TRBD1 (6 bases). The CDR3 is 15 amino acids. Trimming took 4 bases from V and 0 from J, leaving 12 bases between them. Germline V lookup: CDR1 KGHSH, CDR2 LQKENI. CDR3 amino acids: CASSLRRTDQETQYF. CDR3 nucleotides: TGTGCCAGCTCACTGAGAAGGACAGACCAAGAGACCCAGTACTTC.

The chain carries TRBV6-5 and TRBJ1-5; D is ambiguous. The CDR3 loop spans 13 amino acids. V was pared by 6 bases and J by 7 bases, with 13 bases between. Germline V lookup: CDR1 MNHEY, CDR2 SVGAGI. The CDR3 DNA follows: TGTGCCAGCAGGCCACCAAGGGAGCAGCCCCAGCATTTT. It encodes CASRPPREQPQHF.

The chain uses TRBV3-1 (or the pseudogene TRBV3-2) and TRBJ2-2; D is ambiguous. In germline, CDR1 is LGHDT, CDR2 YNNKEL (reference sequence). The CDR3 is 16 amino acids. V lost 0 bases to trimming and J lost 0 bases, with 8 bases between them. The CDR3 sequence: CASSQETIANTGELFF. CDR3 DNA: TGTGCCAGCAGCCAAGAGACAATTGCGAACACCGGGGAGCTGTTTTTT.

The J gene is TRBJ1-2, the V gene TRBV6-5; a weak D match, TRBD1 (5 bases). The germline V and J ends were trimmed by 7 bases and 8 bases, with 17 bases remaining between them. CDR1 MNHEY and CDR2 SVGAGI come from the germline V gene. The CDR3 contains 13 residues. CDR3 residues: CASKWAGVGGYTF. CDR3 nucleotide sequence: TGTGCCAGCAAGTGGGCGGGGGTAGGCGGCTACACCTTC.

The chain couples TRBV9 to TRBJ2-2; 7 bases map to TRBD2. Per the germline V gene, CDR1 is SGDLS and CDR2 is YYNGEE. With V trimmed by 0 bases and J by 1 base, 27 bases remained unmatched. The CDR3 covers 24 residues. CDR3 amino acids: CASSVVFGRTDPGLGLKNTGELFF. CDR3 sequence (DNA): TGTGCCAGCAGCGTAGTTTTCGGGAGGACCGATCCCGGACTGGGCCTTAAGAACACCGGGGAGCTGTTTTTT.

Remarks on this clone: One junction end does not reproduce the germline sequence, and a read error may be involved. V and J are TRBV3-1 (or the pseudogene TRBV3-2) and TRBJ2-7; the match to TRBD1 covers 8 bases. The CDR3 length is 14 residues. Germline assignment: CDR1 LGHDT and CDR2 YNNKEL (reference sequence). The CDR3 coding sequence is TGTGCCAGCAGCCAAGAAGGAGAAAGGACAGGGCTAGGCTTC. The encoded protein is CASSQEGERTGLGF.

The chain recombines TRBV28 with TRBJ1-6; D might be TRBD1 (6 bases). Germline V gene data show CDR1 as MDHEN and CDR2 as SYDVKM. This CDR3 comprises 13 residues. V gave up 5 bases and J gave up 7 bases, with 9 bases separating them. CDR3 in amino acids: CASSTGFNSPLHF. CDR3 sequence (DNA): TGTGCCAGCAGTACAGGGTTCAATTCACCCCTCCACTTT. Variable domain in full (rest from reference TRBV28 and TRBJ1-6): DVKVTQSSRYLVKRTGEKVFLECVQDMDHENMFWYRQDPGLGLRLIYFSYDVKMKEKGDIPEGYSVSREKKERFSLILESASTNQTSMYLCASSTGFNSPLHFGNGTRLTVT.

This clone was observed a single time. V usage is TRBV13 and J usage is TRBJ2-2; no reliable D call. There are 13 residues in the CDR3. V was shortened by 4 bases and J by 6 bases, with 9 bases between the two germline ends. The germline V gene has CDR1 PRHDT and CDR2 FYEKMQ (reference sequence). The CDR3 DNA is TGTGCCAGCAGCTCCCCTCTGTCCGGGGAGCTGTTTTTT. Translation: CASSSPLSGELFF.

The gene calls are TRBV4-1 and TRBJ2-5, with D possibly matching TRBD1 (6 bases). The length of the CDR3 is 14 residues. Trimming cost V 2 bases and J 10 bases, with 17 bases left between them. The germline V gene encodes CDR1 MGHRA and CDR2 YSYEKL. The CDR3 DNA reads as TGCGCCAGCAGCCAACAAGGGACACCAGCAGACCAGTACTTC. Translated: CASSQQGTPADQYF.

This rearrangement joins TRBV7-7 to TRBJ2-5; 8 bases line up with TRBD1. The germline gives CDR1 SSHAT, CDR2 FNYEAQ (reference sequence). This CDR3 is built from 13 residues. V gave up 5 bases and J gave up 3 bases; unmatched junction bases: 2. CDR3 region: CASSKGQEETQYF. For the CDR3, the DNA is TGTGCCAGCAGCAAGGGACAGGAAGAGACCCAGTACTTC.